This T cell receptor (beta chain) was obtained from a study of blood T cell repertoires in COVID-19 (dated by TCRdb to 2018 to 2021). Study-level background: The collaborator samples originated in the United States, Italy and Spain and spanned the acute and convalescent phases of COVID-19. The prospective study material was composed of cDNA or gDNA derived from T cells, B-cell-depleted T cells, or PBMCs. Subjects who had been exposed to COVID-19, were actively infected with it, or had recovered from it provided the deeply sampled blood TCRbeta repertoires that made up the dataset. The repertoires were released in a freely available public database intended as a resource for research on the immune response to SARS-CoV-2. The samples were drawn from two sources: the first 160 participants of the ongoing ImmuneRACE study, and 1,000 to 1,500 subjects contributed by 6 global collaborators. Sample metadata almost always included a de-identified subject ID, COVID-19 status, age in years and sex. Where HLA class I and class II types were available, the types were taken from metadata supplied by the sample provider, not from assay-based typing. Summary of the overall study and its limitations: Clinical and demographic metadata were provided uncurated, with the amount varying by source and participant.

Regarding this clone: Which antigen it targets is not known. Within one base of it there is no much larger clone, and no base qualities were kept.

TCRbeta CDR3 regions were amplified from genomic DNA using the immunoSEQ Assay, a bias-controlled multiplex PCR. The original methods were these. The number of nucleated cells in each sample was estimated from the amplification of reference gene primers within the assay. To quantify the absolute abundance of each unique TCRbeta CDR3 rearrangement, sequence reads were collapsed and filtered. Productive Simpson clonality was computed per sample as the square root of Simpson's diversity index over productive rearrangements. The table comes from immuneACCESS by way of TCRdb, which keeps in-frame sequences with V and J called. Part of the clones is missing from these tables; in studies checked, under half for an unresolved V gene and the rest for unknown reasons. For V, J and clone size, that table is used; D and trimming come from the DNA. Recorded for this sample are approximately 100,000 clones; about two thirds of them occurred a single time. The ten largest make up approximately 0.9% of the sample.

The collaborating institutions used their own protocols to collect whole blood in K2EDTA tubes. Collaborator samples were shipped for TCRbeta analysis as frozen whole blood, isolated PBMCs, or DNA extracted from either sample type. The germline V gene gives CDR1 as MNHEY and CDR2 as SVGAGI. From the cysteine up to the phenylalanine, the CDR3 has a length of 15 residues. The DNA shown is the 45-base CDR3, in frame from base 1. Ends trimmed: V by 2 bases, J by 0 bases; bases unmatched to a gene: 2. Sequencing was carried out using peripheral blood. This sequence was found in a human donor with acute or convalescent COVID-19. The donor label of this sample is uncertain. This chain joins TRBV6-5 to TRBJ2-3; TRBD1 fits 7 bases in the junction. CDR3 reads: CASSYGDRSTDTQYF. The bases are TGTGCCAGCAGTTACGGGGACAGAAGCACAGATACGCAGTATTTT.